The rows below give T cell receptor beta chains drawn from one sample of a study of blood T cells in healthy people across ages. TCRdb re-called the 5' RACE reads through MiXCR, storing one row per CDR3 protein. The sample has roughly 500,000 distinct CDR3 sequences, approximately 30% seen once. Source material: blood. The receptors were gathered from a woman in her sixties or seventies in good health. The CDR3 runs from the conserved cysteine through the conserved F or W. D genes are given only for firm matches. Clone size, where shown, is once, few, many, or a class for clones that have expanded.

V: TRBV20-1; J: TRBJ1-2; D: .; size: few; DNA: TGCAGTGCTAGAGATCTGGGCGGGGACTATGGCTACACCTTC; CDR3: CSARDLGGDYGYTF
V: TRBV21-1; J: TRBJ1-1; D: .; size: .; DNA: TGTGCCAGCAGCAAAAGACAGGGGGACACTGAAGCTTTCTTT; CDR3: CASSKRQGDTEAFF
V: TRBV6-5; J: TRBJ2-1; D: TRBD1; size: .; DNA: TGTGCCAGCAGGATCGACAGGGGGGGGAATGAGCAGTTCTTC; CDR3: CASRIDRGGNEQFF
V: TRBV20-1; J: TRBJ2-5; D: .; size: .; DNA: TGCAGTGCAATCGGACAGTTCCAAGAGACCCAGTACTTC; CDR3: CSAIGQFQETQYF
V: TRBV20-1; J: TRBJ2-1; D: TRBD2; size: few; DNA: TGCAGTGCTAGAGATCCCCGGGGGGGGAACTATGAGCAGTTCTTC; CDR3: CSARDPRGGNYEQFF
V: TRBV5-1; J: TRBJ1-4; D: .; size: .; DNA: TGCGCCAGCACCCAGGGGATTAATGAAAAACTGTTTTTT; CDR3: CASTQGINEKLFF
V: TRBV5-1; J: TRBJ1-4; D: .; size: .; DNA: TGCGCCAGCAGCCGGGAAGGGAATGAAAAACTGTTTTTT; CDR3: CASSREGNEKLFF
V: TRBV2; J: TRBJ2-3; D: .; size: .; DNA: TGTGCCAGCAAGTGGGGCGGGGCAGATACGCAGTATTTT; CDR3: CASKWGGADTQYF
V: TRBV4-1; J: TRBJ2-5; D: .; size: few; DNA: TGCGCCAGCGTAATTTCTACCGGACTTTCACGGGAGACCCAGTACTTC; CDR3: CASVISTGLSRETQYF
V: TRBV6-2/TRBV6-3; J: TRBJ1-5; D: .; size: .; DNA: TGTGCCAGCAACCAGGGTAGTCTCAATCGGCCCCAGCATTTT; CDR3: CASNQGSLNRPQHF
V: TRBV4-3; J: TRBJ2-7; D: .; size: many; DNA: TGCGCCAGCAGCCAAGGGGTTGAGCAGTACTTC; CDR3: CASSQGVEQYF
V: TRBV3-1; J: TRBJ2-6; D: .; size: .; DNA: TGTGCCAGCAGCCAAACCAGGTTCTCTGGGGCCAACGTCCTGACTTTC; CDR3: CASSQTRFSGANVLTF
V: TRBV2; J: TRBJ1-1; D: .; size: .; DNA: TGTGCCAGCATTCCAGGGCAGGCTGTCGGTCGGCATATGAACACTGAAGCTTTCTTT; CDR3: CASIPGQAVGRHMNTEAFF
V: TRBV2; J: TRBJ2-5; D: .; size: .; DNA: TGTGCCAGCACTAAACGGGGCCTGCAAGAGACCCAGTACTTC; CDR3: CASTKRGLQETQYF
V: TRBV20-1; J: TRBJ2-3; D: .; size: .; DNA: TGCAGTGCTAGCATGGTCGTCTGGGATACGCAGTATTTT; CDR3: CSASMVVWDTQYF
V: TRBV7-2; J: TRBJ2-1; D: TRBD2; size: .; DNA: TGTGCCAGCAGGTTACCTGGACTAGCTGTAGCTGAGCAGTTCTTC; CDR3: CASRLPGLAVAEQFF
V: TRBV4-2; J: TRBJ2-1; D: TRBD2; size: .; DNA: TGTGCCAGCAGCCCCACCGGGACTAGAACGTTCCATGAGCAGTTCTTC; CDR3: CASSPTGTRTFHEQFF
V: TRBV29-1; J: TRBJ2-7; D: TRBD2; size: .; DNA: TGCAGCGTCGTCCCAGCGGGAGTGTACGAGCAGTACTTC; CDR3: CSVVPAGVYEQYF
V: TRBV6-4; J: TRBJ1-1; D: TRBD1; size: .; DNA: TGTGCCAGCAGTACACAGGGGGGCCTGAACACTGAAGCTTTCTTT; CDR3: CASSTQGGLNTEAFF
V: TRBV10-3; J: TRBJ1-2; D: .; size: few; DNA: TGTGCCATCAGTGAGTCGCGTGGGGCCGACCCCTATGGCTACACCTTC; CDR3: CAISESRGADPYGYTF
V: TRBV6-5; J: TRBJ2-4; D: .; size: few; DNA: TGTGCCAGCAGTTATCAGGGGAACATTCAGTACTTC; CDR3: CASSYQGNIQYF
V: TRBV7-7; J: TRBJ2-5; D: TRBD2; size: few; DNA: TGTGCCAGCAGCTCCCTAGCGGGGGGGCCGGAGACCCAGTACTTC; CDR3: CASSSLAGGPETQYF
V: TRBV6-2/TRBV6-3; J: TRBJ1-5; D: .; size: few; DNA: TGTGCCAGCAGACCCACAAATCAGCCCCAGCATTTT; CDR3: CASRPTNQPQHF
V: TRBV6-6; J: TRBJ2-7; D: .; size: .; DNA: TGTGCCAGCAGTTACGATGGAGGGGGCACCTACGAGCAGTACTTC; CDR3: CASSYDGGGTYEQYF
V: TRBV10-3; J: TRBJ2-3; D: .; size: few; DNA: TGTGCCATCAGTTCCGCGACGGGGCGCACAGATACGCAGTATTTT; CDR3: CAISSATGRTDTQYF
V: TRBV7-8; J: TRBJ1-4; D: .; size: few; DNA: TGTGCCAGCAGCTTTCGAGAGGGTTATTCTAATGAAAAACTGTTTTTT; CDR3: CASSFREGYSNEKLFF
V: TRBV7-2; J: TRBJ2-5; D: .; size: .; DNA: TGTGCCAGCAGCTCAAGCGGCCCTATGGAGACCCAGTACTTC; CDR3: CASSSSGPMETQYF